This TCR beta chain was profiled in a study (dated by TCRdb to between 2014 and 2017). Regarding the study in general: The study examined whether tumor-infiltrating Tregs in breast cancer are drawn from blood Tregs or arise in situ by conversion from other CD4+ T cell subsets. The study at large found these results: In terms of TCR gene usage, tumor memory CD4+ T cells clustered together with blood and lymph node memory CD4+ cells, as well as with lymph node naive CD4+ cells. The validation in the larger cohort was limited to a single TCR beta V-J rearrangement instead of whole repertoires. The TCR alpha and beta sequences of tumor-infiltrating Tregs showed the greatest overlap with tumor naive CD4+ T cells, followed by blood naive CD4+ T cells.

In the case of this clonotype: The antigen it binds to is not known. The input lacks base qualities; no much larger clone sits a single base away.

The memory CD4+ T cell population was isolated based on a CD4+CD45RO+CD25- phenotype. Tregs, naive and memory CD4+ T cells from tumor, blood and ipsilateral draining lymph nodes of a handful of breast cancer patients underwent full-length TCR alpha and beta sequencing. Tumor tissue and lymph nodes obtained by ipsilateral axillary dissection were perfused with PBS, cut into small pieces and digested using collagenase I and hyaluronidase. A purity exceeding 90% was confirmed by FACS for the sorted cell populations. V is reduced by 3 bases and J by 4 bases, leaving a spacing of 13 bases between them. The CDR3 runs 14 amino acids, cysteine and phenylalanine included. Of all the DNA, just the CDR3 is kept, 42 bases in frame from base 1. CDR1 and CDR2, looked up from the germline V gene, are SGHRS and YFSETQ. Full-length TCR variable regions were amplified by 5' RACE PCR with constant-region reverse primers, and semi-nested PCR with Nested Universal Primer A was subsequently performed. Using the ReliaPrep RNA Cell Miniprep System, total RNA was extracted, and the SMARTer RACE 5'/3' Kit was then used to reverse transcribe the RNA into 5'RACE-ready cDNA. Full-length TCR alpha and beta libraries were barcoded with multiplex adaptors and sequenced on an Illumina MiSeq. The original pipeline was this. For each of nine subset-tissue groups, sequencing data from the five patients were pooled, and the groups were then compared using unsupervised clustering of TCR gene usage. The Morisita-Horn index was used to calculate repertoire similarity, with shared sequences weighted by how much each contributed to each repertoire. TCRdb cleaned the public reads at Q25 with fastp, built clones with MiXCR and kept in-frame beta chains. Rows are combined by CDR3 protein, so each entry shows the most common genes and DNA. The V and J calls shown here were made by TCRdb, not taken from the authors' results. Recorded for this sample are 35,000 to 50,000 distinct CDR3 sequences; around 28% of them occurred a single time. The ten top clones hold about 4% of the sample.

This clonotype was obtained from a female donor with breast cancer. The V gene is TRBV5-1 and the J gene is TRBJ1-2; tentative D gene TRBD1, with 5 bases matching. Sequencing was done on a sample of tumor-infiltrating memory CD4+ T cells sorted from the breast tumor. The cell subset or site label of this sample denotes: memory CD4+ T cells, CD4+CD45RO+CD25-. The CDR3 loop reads CASSSLTDLYGYTF. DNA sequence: TGCGCCAGCAGCTCTCTGACAGACCTCTATGGCTACACCTTC.